This T cell receptor beta chain was found in a study of T cell changes during pregnancy in multiple sclerosis. Measured with immunoSEQ multiplex PCR; TCRdb has only the in-frame clones, and not every one. The table shows 90,000 to 120,000 clones, with 85% to 95% occurring only once. The V and J ends lost 5 bases and 5 bases, in that order; junction bases with no gene match: 5. The CDR3 spans 14 residues. Germline loops: CDR1 SGHNT, CDR2 YENEEA. Specimen: peripheral blood, collected in the third trimester of pregnancy. The rearrangement links TRBV11-3 to TRBJ1-4; 7 bases map to TRBD1. The clonotype comes from a female donor in good health, enrolled as a control in a pregnancy study. CDR3 sequence: CASSPGQANEKLFF. The CDR3 DNA sequence: TGTGCCAGCAGCCCTGGACAGGCGAATGAAAAACTGTTTTTT.